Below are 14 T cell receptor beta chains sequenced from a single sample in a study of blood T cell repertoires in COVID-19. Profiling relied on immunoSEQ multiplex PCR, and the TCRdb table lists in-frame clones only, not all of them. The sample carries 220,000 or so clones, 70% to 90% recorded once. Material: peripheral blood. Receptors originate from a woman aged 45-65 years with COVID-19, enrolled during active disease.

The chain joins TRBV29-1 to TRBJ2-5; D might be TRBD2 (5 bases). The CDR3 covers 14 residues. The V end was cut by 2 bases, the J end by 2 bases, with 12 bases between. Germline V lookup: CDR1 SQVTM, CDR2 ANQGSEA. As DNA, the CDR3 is TGCAGCGTTGAACCCGGGATTAAGCAAGAGACCCAGTACTTC. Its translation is CSVEPGIKQETQYF.

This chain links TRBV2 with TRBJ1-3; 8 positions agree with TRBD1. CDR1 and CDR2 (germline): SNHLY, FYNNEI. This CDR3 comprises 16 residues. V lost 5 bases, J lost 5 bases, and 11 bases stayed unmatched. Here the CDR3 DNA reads TGTGCCAGCAGTCGGTACGGGACAGGAGGGAGAAACACCATATATTTT. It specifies CASSRYGTGGRNTIYF.

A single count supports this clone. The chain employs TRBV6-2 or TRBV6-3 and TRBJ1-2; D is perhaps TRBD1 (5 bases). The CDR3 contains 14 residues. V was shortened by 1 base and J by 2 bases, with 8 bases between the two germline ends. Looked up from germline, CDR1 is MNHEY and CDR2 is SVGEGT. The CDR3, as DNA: TGTGCCAGCAGTTACTACGGGGGGAACTATGGCTACACCTTC. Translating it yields CASSYYGGNYGYTF.

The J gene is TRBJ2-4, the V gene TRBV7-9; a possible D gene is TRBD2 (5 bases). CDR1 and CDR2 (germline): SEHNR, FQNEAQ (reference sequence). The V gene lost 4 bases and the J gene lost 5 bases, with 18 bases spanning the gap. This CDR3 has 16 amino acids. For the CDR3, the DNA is TGTGCCAGCAGCTCACTGGAGGACTTCCCCCAAAACATTCAGTACTTC. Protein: CASSSLEDFPQNIQYF.

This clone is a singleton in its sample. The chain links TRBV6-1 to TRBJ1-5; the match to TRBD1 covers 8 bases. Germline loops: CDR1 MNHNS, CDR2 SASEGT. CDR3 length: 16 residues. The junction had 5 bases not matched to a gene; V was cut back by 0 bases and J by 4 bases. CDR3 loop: CASSEARTGWNQPQHF. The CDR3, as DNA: TGTGCCAGCAGTGAAGCCAGGACAGGGTGGAATCAGCCCCAGCATTTT.

CDR3 residues: CASSLEDFTDTQYF. DNA for the CDR3: TGCGCCAGCAGCTTAGAGGATTTCACAGATACGCAGTATTTT. The rearrangement joins TRBV5-1 to TRBJ2-3; D uncertain. CDR3 length: 14 residues. Germline V gene sequence: CDR1 SGHRS, CDR2 YFSETQ. The V and J ends lost 2 bases and 2 bases respectively, with 9 bases between them.

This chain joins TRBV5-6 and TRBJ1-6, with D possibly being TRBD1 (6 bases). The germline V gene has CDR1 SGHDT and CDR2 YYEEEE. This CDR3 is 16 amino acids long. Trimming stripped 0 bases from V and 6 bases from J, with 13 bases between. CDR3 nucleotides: TGTGCCAGCAGCTTGGGTTGGCAGGGGCGTAATTCACCCCTCCACTTT. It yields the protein CASSLGWQGRNSPLHF.

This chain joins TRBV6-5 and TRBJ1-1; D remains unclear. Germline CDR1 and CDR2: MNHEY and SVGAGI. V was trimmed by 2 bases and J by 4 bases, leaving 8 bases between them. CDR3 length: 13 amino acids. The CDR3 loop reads CASSYRERTEAFF. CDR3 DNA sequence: TGTGCCAGCAGTTACAGGGAGCGCACTGAAGCTTTCTTT.

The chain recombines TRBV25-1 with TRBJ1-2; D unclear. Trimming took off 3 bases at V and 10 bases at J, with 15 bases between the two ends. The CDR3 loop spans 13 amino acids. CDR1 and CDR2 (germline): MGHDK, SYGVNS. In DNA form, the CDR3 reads TGTGCCAGCAGTGAGGGCGCTGTGGGAGTCTACACCTTC. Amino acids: CASSEGAVGVYTF.

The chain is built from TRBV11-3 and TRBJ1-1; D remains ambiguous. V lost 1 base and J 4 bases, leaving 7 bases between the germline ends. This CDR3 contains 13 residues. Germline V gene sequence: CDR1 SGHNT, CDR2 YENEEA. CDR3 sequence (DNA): TGTGCCAGCAGCTTAGTTAGCGCCACTGAAGCTTTCTTT. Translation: CASSLVSATEAFF.

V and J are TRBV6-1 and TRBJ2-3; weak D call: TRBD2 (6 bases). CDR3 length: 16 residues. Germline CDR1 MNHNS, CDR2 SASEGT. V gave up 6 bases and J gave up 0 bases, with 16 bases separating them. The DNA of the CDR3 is TGTGCCAGCAGGGAATCCCCTCGGGGGAGCACAGATACGCAGTATTTT. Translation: CASRESPRGSTDTQYF.

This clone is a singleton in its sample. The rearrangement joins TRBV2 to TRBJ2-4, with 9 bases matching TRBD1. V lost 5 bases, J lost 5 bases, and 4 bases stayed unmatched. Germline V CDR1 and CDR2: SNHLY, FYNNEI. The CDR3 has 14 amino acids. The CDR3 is CASSKDRGQNIQYF. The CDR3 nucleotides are TGTGCCAGCAGTAAGGACAGGGGACAAAACATTCAGTACTTC.

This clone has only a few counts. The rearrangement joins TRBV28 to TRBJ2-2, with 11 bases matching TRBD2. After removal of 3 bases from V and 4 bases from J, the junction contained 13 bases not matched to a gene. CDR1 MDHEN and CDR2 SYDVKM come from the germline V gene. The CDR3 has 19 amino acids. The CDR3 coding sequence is TGTGCCAGCAGTTTCCTCCTAGCGGGGGGTGCGAGGCCCACCGGGGAGCTGTTTTTT. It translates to CASSFLLAGGARPTGELFF.

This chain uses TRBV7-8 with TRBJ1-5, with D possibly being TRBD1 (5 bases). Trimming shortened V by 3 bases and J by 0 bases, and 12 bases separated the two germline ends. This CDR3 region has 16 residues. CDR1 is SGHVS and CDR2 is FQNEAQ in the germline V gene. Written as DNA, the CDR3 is TGTGCCAGCAGCTTTGACAGACTTTATAGCAATCAGCCCCAGCATTTT. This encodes CASSFDRLYSNQPQHF.